Following are 24 T cell receptor beta chains from one sample sequenced in a study of blood T cell repertoires in COVID-19. The method was immunoSEQ multiplex PCR; TCRdb's version includes in-frame clones alone and lacks a portion of them. The repertoire holds 400,000 or so clones, with about 88% as singletons. Specimen: peripheral blood. The source is a human donor in a cohort sampled during active COVID-19.

The gene calls are TRBV28 and TRBJ2-1, with 7 bases fitting TRBD1. The CDR3 totals 14 residues. Losses at the gene ends were 6 bases for V and 2 bases for J; bases not matched to a gene: 4. Germline V CDR1 and CDR2: MDHEN, SYDVKM. The CDR3: CASSLGQAYNEQFF. CDR3 nucleotide sequence: TGTGCCAGCAGCCTCGGACAGGCCTACAATGAGCAGTTCTTC.

The chain joins TRBV7-2 to TRBJ2-7; 11 nucleotides match TRBD1. The CDR3 is 16 amino acids. CDR1 and CDR2 from the germline V gene are SGHTA and FQGNSA. V lost 1 base to trimming and J lost 3 bases; unmatched junction nucleotides: 5. The CDR3 nucleotides are TGTGCCAGCAGCTTAGGCCCGGGACAGGGGGGCTACGAGCAGTACTTC. Translated: CASSLGPGQGGYEQYF. Full variable domain (remainder filled in from reference TRBV7-2 and TRBJ2-7): GAGVSQSPSNKVTEKGKDVELRCDPISGHTALYWYRQSLGQGLEFLIYFQGNSAPDKSGLPSDRFSAERTGGSVSTLTIQRTQQEDSAVYLCASSLGPGQGGYEQYFGPGTRLTVT.

This clone was observed a handful of times. This rearrangement joins TRBV28 to TRBJ2-1; TRBD2 matches at 13 bases. The CDR3 is 15 residues long. Germline loops: CDR1 MDHEN, CDR2 SYDVKM. Trimming took 6 bases from V and 8 from J; bases not matched to a gene: 7. The CDR3 region is CASRVTSGRIHEQFF. For the CDR3, the DNA is TGTGCCAGCAGGGTGACTAGCGGGAGGATTCATGAGCAGTTCTTC.

The rearrangement uses TRBV7-9 and TRBJ2-5; 11 bases are a match to TRBD1. The CDR3 sequence is 15 residues long. Germline values: CDR1 SEHNR, CDR2 FQNEAQ (reference sequence). V dropped 2 bases and J dropped 3; count of bases not matched to a gene: 2. CDR3: CASSLWDRGEETQYF. DNA of the CDR3: TGTGCCAGCAGCTTATGGGACAGGGGGGAAGAGACCCAGTACTTC. The whole variable domain, remainder taken from reference TRBV7-9 and TRBJ2-5, is DTGVSQNPRHKITKRGQNVTFRCDPISEHNRLYWYRQTLGQGPEFLTYFQNEAQLEKSRLLSDRFSAERPKGSFSTLEIQRTEQGDSAMYLCASSLWDRGEETQYFGPGTRLLVL.

V and J are TRBV5-1 and TRBJ2-7; D is possibly TRBD1 (5 bases). The CDR3 sequence is 13 residues long. Trimming removed 4 bases from V and 0 bases from J, with 8 bases in between. The germline CDR1 and CDR2 sequences are SGHRS and YFSETQ. CDR3 region: CASSPTVSYEQYF. In nucleotides, the CDR3 is TGCGCCAGCAGCCCGACAGTCTCCTACGAGCAGTACTTC.

In this sample, this clone turned up once. This chain links TRBV21-1 with TRBJ1-3; TRBD1 is taken as the D call from the table, unchecked against the DNA. TRBV21-1 is an annotated pseudogene. The CDR3 runs 17 residues. The CDR3 bases are TGTGCCAGCAGCAAGAGGCCAGGGTTATGGTCTGGAAACACCATATATTTT. This sequence encodes CASSKRPGLWSGNTIYF.

This clone was found once. The chain uses TRBV19 and TRBJ1-4; 7 positions agree with TRBD1. The germline V gene has CDR1 LNHDA and CDR2 SQIVND (reference sequence). The CDR3 covers 15 residues. V was pared by 1 base and J by 3 bases, with 2 bases of the junction left unmatched. Here the CDR3 DNA reads TGTGCCAGTAGTATAGGGGACAGATCTAATGAAAAACTGTTTTTT. Translating gives CASSIGDRSNEKLFF.

This chain uses TRBV7-2 with TRBJ2-3; 10 bases map to TRBD2. The V segment lost 2 bases and the J segment 6 bases; nucleotides outside the gene matches: 8. The CDR3 is 16 residues long. CDR1 is SGHTA and CDR2 is FQGNSA in the germline V gene. The CDR3, as DNA: TGTGCCAGCAGCTTACAAACTAGCGGGATGGGGGATACGCAGTATTTT. This translates into CASSLQTSGMGDTQYF.

The chain recombines TRBV5-8 with TRBJ1-2; D is possibly TRBD1 (5 bases). The CDR3 is 15 residues long. CDR1 is SGHTS, CDR2 YDEGEE, per germline. V was cut by 1 base and J by 0 bases, with 10 bases left in between. Here the CDR3 DNA reads TGTGCCAGCAGCTTGTTAGGACACTCTAACTATGGCTACACCTTC. It codes for CASSLLGHSNYGYTF.

The J gene is TRBJ2-6, the V gene TRBV11-2; TRBD1 matches 8 bases. The V gene's germline CDR1 is SGHAT and CDR2 FQNNGV. Unmatched junction bases numbered 3, after V lost 8 bases and J lost 0 bases. The CDR3 is 15 residues long. This CDR3 reads CASGQGISGANVLTF. The CDR3 region has the DNA TGTGCCAGCGGACAGGGAATCTCTGGGGCCAACGTCCTGACTTTC.

The gene calls are TRBV21-1 and TRBJ1-2. TRBV21-1 is a pseudogene. The CDR3 spans 9 residues. CDR3 protein: CASSNGYTF. The CDR3 region has the DNA TGTGCCAGCAGTAATGGCTACACCTTC.

The chain combines TRBV29-1 with TRBJ2-7; 8 bases align to TRBD1. This CDR3 contains 13 residues. CDR1 is SQVTM, CDR2 ANQGSEA, per germline. The ends lost 4 bases at V and 6 bases at J; junction bases unmatched: 8. The CDR3 DNA reads as TGCAGCGTTGTATTCAGGGGGCCCTCCGAGCAGTACTTC. Protein product: CSVVFRGPSEQYF.

The chain combines TRBV5-6 with TRBJ2-2; 12 bases fit TRBD2. V lost 3 bases, J lost 4 bases, and 4 bases stayed unmatched. The CDR3 contains 16 residues. From germline, CDR1 is SGHDT and CDR2 YYEEEE. The CDR3 loop is CASSWGLAGVTGELFF. DNA of the CDR3: TGTGCCAGCAGCTGGGGACTAGCGGGCGTCACCGGGGAGCTGTTTTTT.

The chain combines TRBV18 with TRBJ1-6; 8 bases align to TRBD1. CDR3 length: 13 amino acids. Per the germline V gene, CDR1 is KGHSH and CDR2 is LQKENI. Trimming took 4 bases from V and 9 from J; bases not matched to a gene: 2. CDR3 region: CASSQGTGSPLHF. CDR3 in DNA: TGTGCCAGCTCACAAGGGACAGGTTCACCCCTCCACTTT.

The chain employs TRBV5-1 and TRBJ2-7; TRBD1 matches 11 bases. Germline V gives CDR1 SGHRS, CDR2 YFSETQ. The V segment lost 3 bases and the J segment 5 bases; nucleotides outside the gene matches: 10. The CDR3 has 16 amino acids. The CDR3 spells CASSWNSPGQGDEQYF. The CDR3 region has the DNA TGCGCCAGCAGCTGGAACTCACCGGGACAGGGGGACGAGCAGTACTTC.

This clone was recorded once. The chain links TRBV5-1 to TRBJ1-1; 8 positions agree with TRBD1. The CDR3 loop spans 15 amino acids. The V segment lost 0 bases and the J segment 6 bases; nucleotides outside the gene matches: 7. CDR1 SGHRS and CDR2 YFSETQ come from the germline V gene. Here the CDR3 reads CASSLAGGSNSEAFF. The CDR3 nucleotides read TGCGCCAGCAGCTTGGCAGGGGGCAGTAACTCTGAAGCTTTCTTT.

CDR3: CASSPRQTTDTQYF. The CDR3 DNA follows: TGTGCCAGCAGCCCCCGACAGACCACAGATACGCAGTATTTT. The gene calls are TRBV7-9 and TRBJ2-3, with a tentative D call TRBD1 (5 bases). The V gene's germline CDR1 is SEHNR and CDR2 FQNEAQ (reference sequence). The CDR3 covers 14 residues. Trimming shortened V by 5 bases and J by 2 bases, and 11 bases separated the two germline ends.

Turning to this clone: Other DNA sequences in the same sample also yield this CDR3. The chain uses TRBV6-1 and TRBJ2-7, with 8 positions matching TRBD1. V shed 1 base and J 3 bases; nucleotides not matched to a gene: 5. The CDR3 extends over 15 amino acids. Germline V CDR1 and CDR2: MNHNS, SASEGT. CDR3 sequence (DNA): TGTGCCAGCAGTGAAGGATCAGGGGGCTTCTACGAGCAGTACTTC. It specifies CASSEGSGGFYEQYF.

This rearrangement joins TRBV4-1 to TRBJ2-3, with a possible D match to TRBD2 (5 bases). The CDR3 runs 14 residues. Trimming left V 6 bases short and J 2 bases short, with 12 bases between. CDR1 is MGHRA, CDR2 YSYEKL, per germline. CDR3 coding DNA: TGCGCCAGCAGAGTCCGGGGTTACACAGATACGCAGTATTTT. It translates to CASRVRGYTDTQYF.

This rearrangement joins TRBV6-1 to TRBJ1-3; 11 bases align to TRBD1. The CDR3 totals 14 residues. V trimming: 1 base; J trimming: 8 bases; junction bases outside the gene matches: 1. Germline V gene sequence: CDR1 MNHNS, CDR2 SASEGT. The CDR3 region has the DNA TGTGCCAGCAGTGAAGAGGGACAGGGGGACACCATATATTTT. Encoded protein: CASSEEGQGDTIYF.

This chain connects TRBV11-2 to TRBJ2-5, with a possible D match to TRBD2 (5 bases). CDR3 length: 12 residues. The V end was cut by 4 bases, the J end by 10 bases, with 13 bases between. Germline V CDR1 and CDR2: SGHAT, FQNNGV. The CDR3 sequence: CASSSLTRFQYF. For the CDR3, the DNA is TGTGCCAGCAGCTCTCTAACTAGGTTCCAGTACTTC.

This clone showed up just a few times. The J gene is TRBJ2-7, the V gene TRBV7-9, with TRBD1 as a possible D gene (6 bases). This CDR3 is 16 amino acids long. The V end lost 2 bases, the J end lost 3 bases, and 17 bases lay between the germline ends. Per germline, CDR1 SEHNR and CDR2 FQNEAQ (reference sequence). CDR3: CASSLIGQGYSYEQYF. The CDR3 nucleotides read TGTGCCAGCAGCTTAATCGGGCAGGGGTATAGCTACGAGCAGTACTTC.

This rearrangement joins TRBV2 to TRBJ1-2; 9 positions agree with TRBD1. CDR3 length: 13 amino acids. Germline V gene lookup returns CDR1 SNHLY and CDR2 FYNNEI. The J segment lost 4 bases and the V segment lost 11 bases, leaving 8 bases of the junction unmatched. The chain's CDR3 is CAVWGTGSYGYTF. For the CDR3, the DNA is TGTGCCGTGTGGGGGACAGGGAGCTATGGCTACACCTTC.

This clone was found once. This rearrangement joins TRBV27 to TRBJ2-4, with TRBD1 matching over 7 bases. V shed 6 bases, J shed 3 bases, and the junction held 5 bases outside the gene matches. Germline CDR1 is MNHEY and CDR2 is SMNVEV (reference sequence). The CDR3 is made up of 14 amino acids. The CDR3, as DNA: TGTGCCAGCAGCGGGACAGTCGGCAAAAACATTCAGTACTTC. Protein: CASSGTVGKNIQYF.